The 13 T cell receptor beta chains listed next were all sequenced from one sample in a study of blood T cell repertoires in COVID-19. Produced via immunoSEQ multiplex PCR; TCRdb's table is partial and in-frame only. This sample has under 200,000 clones; 77% occur once, and the top ten carry about 3%. Source material: peripheral blood. The receptors derive from a man between 65 and 85 years old with acute or convalescent COVID-19.

In its sample, this clone was seen once. The gene calls are TRBV4-3 and TRBJ2-1, with TRBD2 identical over 12 bases. After removal of 0 bases from V and 1 base from J, the junction contained 4 bases not matched to a gene. CDR3 length equals 18 residues. Germline V lookup: CDR1 LGHNA, CDR2 YSLEER. CDR3: CASSQDWLAGGSYNEQFF. Written as DNA, the CDR3 is TGCGCCAGCAGCCAAGATTGGCTAGCGGGAGGGTCCTACAATGAGCAGTTCTTC.

This clone showed up just a few times. The chain combines TRBV10-3 with TRBJ2-5; weak D call: TRBD1 (6 bases). This CDR3 region has 12 residues. The V gene lost 6 bases and the J gene lost 6 bases, with 11 bases spanning the gap. Germline V lookup: CDR1 ENHRY, CDR2 SYGVKD. CDR3 coding DNA: TGTGCCATCAGAAACAGGGAACAGACCCAGTACTTC. It codes for CAIRNREQTQYF.

This rearrangement joins TRBV4-3 to TRBJ2-1, with D maybe TRBD2 (6 bases). Germline V gene sequence: CDR1 LGHNA, CDR2 YSLEER. The CDR3 extends over 16 amino acids. The V and J ends lost 4 bases and 2 bases respectively, with 15 bases between them. As DNA, the CDR3 is TGCGCCAGCAGCCGAGAGCCCGGGACTGCCTACAATGAGCAGTTCTTC. Its protein is CASSREPGTAYNEQFF.

This chain links TRBV27 with TRBJ1-2, with D perhaps matching TRBD1 (6 bases). This CDR3 region has 14 residues. Trimming pared 6 bases from V and 0 bases from J, leaving 11 bases between. CDR1 is MNHEY, CDR2 SMNVEV, per germline (reference sequence). This CDR3 reads CASSTGYANYGYTF. CDR3 coding DNA: TGTGCCAGCAGCACAGGGTATGCTAACTATGGCTACACCTTC.

The chain combines TRBV11-2 with TRBJ1-1; D not resolved. Germline values: CDR1 SGHAT, CDR2 FQNNGV. This CDR3 spans 15 amino acids. Trimming took off 1 base at V and 5 bases at J, with 14 bases between the two ends. The CDR3, as DNA: TGTGCCAGCAGCTTAGTAGGTACGGGTCGGACTGAAGCTTTCTTT. Translated, it gives CASSLVGTGRTEAFF.

The rearrangement links TRBV27 to TRBJ1-2; 8 nucleotides line up with TRBD1. Germline values: CDR1 MNHEY, CDR2 SMNVEV (reference sequence). The V and J ends lost 6 bases and 7 bases, in that order; junction bases with no gene match: 7. The CDR3 has 13 residues. The CDR3 protein is CASRLGQAGGYTF. The CDR3 DNA sequence: TGTGCCAGCAGACTGGGACAGGCGGGTGGCTACACCTTC.

The chain links TRBV3-1 (or the pseudogene TRBV3-2) to TRBJ2-3, with TRBD2 identical over 7 bases. After removal of 3 bases from V and 0 bases from J, the junction contained 3 bases not matched to a gene. CDR3 length equals 15 residues. Germline V CDR1 and CDR2: LGHDT, YNNKEL (reference sequence). This CDR3 is CASSQGGASTDTQYF. Here the CDR3 DNA reads TGTGCCAGCAGCCAGGGAGGGGCTAGCACAGATACGCAGTATTTT.

The count of this clone is one. The chain employs TRBV6-1 and TRBJ2-2; 8 bases line up with TRBD1. Unmatched junction bases numbered 8, after V lost 4 bases and J lost 4 bases. Germline CDR1 is MNHNS and CDR2 is SASEGT. This CDR3 spans 16 amino acids. In DNA, the CDR3 is TGTGCCAGCAGTGCCGGGACAGGTCTGGCCACCGGGGAGCTGTTTTTT. Its translation is CASSAGTGLATGELFF.

This clone occurred a few times. The chain combines TRBV18 with TRBJ2-3, with D tentatively TRBD1 (6 bases). The CDR3 length is 15 residues. Germline CDR1 KGHSH, CDR2 LQKENI. Trimming left V 3 bases short and J 4 bases short, with 14 bases between. The CDR3 DNA is TGTGCCAGCTCACCCGCAGGGGATTCGGCAGATACGCAGTATTTT. This encodes CASSPAGDSADTQYF. The full variable domain, completed using reference TRBV18 and TRBJ2-3, is NAGVMQNPRHLVRRRGQEARLRCSPMKGHSHVYWYRQLPEEGLKFMVYLQKENIIDESGMPKERFSAEFPKEGPSILRIQQVVRGDSAAYFCASSPAGDSADTQYFGPGTRLTVL.

The V and J genes are TRBV20-1 and TRBJ1-5; possible D gene TRBD1, 6 bases. The germline V and J ends were trimmed by 3 bases and 7 bases, with 16 bases remaining between them. CDR1 is DFQATT and CDR2 is SNEGSKA in the germline V gene (reference sequence). This CDR3 is 14 amino acids long. This CDR3 is CSASDSRGGQPQHF. The CDR3 nucleotides read TGCAGTGCTAGTGATTCCAGGGGAGGGCAGCCCCAGCATTTT.

The table lists this clone with a count of one. The chain has TRBV10-1 and TRBJ1-1; 8 nucleotides agree with TRBD1. The CDR3 extends over 13 amino acids. The V and J ends lost 6 bases and 11 bases, in that order; junction bases with no gene match: 11. Germline V CDR1 and CDR2: WNHNN, SYGVQD (reference sequence). The CDR3 region is CASSISGGADAFF. The CDR3 nucleotides read TGCGCCAGCAGCATTTCAGGGGGCGCGGACGCTTTCTTT.

The V gene is TRBV4-3, the J gene TRBJ1-2, with D possibly matching TRBD1 (5 bases). This CDR3 contains 15 residues. Germline CDR1 LGHNA, CDR2 YSLEER. V shed 3 bases and J shed 8 bases, with 19 bases lying between them. The CDR3, as DNA: TGCGCCAGCAGCCAGTGGGCGGGGGGATTGGGAGGCTACACCTTC. It translates to CASSQWAGGLGGYTF.

The chain employs TRBV6-1 and TRBJ1-4; the match to TRBD1 covers 8 bases. Germline assignment: CDR1 MNHNS and CDR2 SASEGT. With V trimmed by 3 bases and J by 8 bases, 8 bases remained unmatched. This CDR3 region has 15 residues. CDR3 coding DNA: TGTGCCAGCAGTGATTTCAGGGGGCTTAACGAAAAACTGTTTTTT. Encoded protein: CASSDFRGLNEKLFF.